The 26 T cell receptor beta chains presented below share a single source sample, sequenced in a study of molecular identifiers for immune sequencing clone quantification. Each CDR3 protein is one row after TCRdb ran MiXCR on the PCR reads. This repertoire shows some 320,000 distinct CDR3 sequences, 24% found once; its top ten account for about 0.73%. Specimen: naive CD8+ T cells from blood, with Jurkat cell RNA spiked in. Subset denoted: FACS-sorted CD8+CD4-CCR7+CD45RA+ naive T cells. All receptors derive from a human donor in good health. Some libraries in this study had Jurkat cell RNA spiked in.

This clonotype has at least ten counts. This chain connects TRBV2 to TRBJ2-3; D gene uncertain. In germline, CDR1 is SNHLY, CDR2 FYNNEI. CDR3 size: 12 residues. V was pared by 6 bases and J by 6 bases, with 10 bases between. The CDR3 nucleotides read TGTGCCAGCAGGGGGAAGGAGGATACGCAGTATTTT. Translation: CASRGKEDTQYF.

This clonotype has a count of ten or more. This chain joins TRBV9 and TRBJ1-5, with unresolved D. Germline V gives CDR1 SGDLS, CDR2 YYNGEE. The CDR3 length is 13 residues. V gave up 2 bases and J gave up 1 base, with 4 bases separating them. The CDR3 coding sequence is TGTGCCAGCAGCGTTGGCAGCAATCAGCCCCAGCATTTT. This encodes CASSVGSNQPQHF. Full variable domain (rest looked up from reference TRBV9 and TRBJ1-5): DSGVTQTPKHLITATGQRVTLRCSPRSGDLSVYWYQQSLDQGLQFLIQYYNGEERAKGNILERFSAQQFPDLHSELNLSSLELGDSALYFCASSVGSNQPQHFGDGTRLSIL.

This clonotype has a count of ten or more. The chain links TRBV28 to TRBJ2-5; D perhaps matches TRBD2 (5 bases). The CDR3 is 14 amino acids. Trimming took off 7 bases at V and 2 bases at J, with 14 bases between the two ends. Germline CDR1 and CDR2: MDHEN and SYDVKM. The DNA of the CDR3 is TGTGCCAGCAATGACGGCGGGCCTCAAGAGACCCAGTACTTC. Translated: CASNDGGPQETQYF.

This clonotype has more than one count but fewer than ten. As DNA, the CDR3 is TGTGCCAGCAGTCCAGGGGACAGGGTAGGATTGGGGTTCTACAATGAGCAGTTCTTC. This encodes CASSPGDRVGLGFYNEQFF. J is TRBJ2-1 and V is TRBV28; 9 bases match TRBD1. This CDR3 spans 19 amino acids. J lost 3 bases, V lost 5 bases, and 17 bases had no gene match. Germline CDR1 and CDR2: MDHEN and SYDVKM. The full variable domain, completed using reference TRBV28 and TRBJ2-1, is DVKVTQSSRYLVKRTGEKVFLECVQDMDHENMFWYRQDPGLGLRLIYFSYDVKMKEKGDIPEGYSVSREKKERFSLILESASTNQTSMYLCASSPGDRVGLGFYNEQFFGPGTRLTVL.

The chain carries TRBV11-1 and TRBJ2-7; 7 bases line up with TRBD1. Germline V gene data show CDR1 as SGHAT and CDR2 as FQDESV (reference sequence). The CDR3 runs to 13 residues. With V trimmed by 3 bases and J by 5 bases, 4 bases remained unmatched. The CDR3, as DNA: TGTGCCAGCAGCTTTACAGGGGATCACGAGCAGTACTTC. It translates to CASSFTGDHEQYF.

In this sample, this clonotype turned up many times. The chain combines TRBV29-1 with TRBJ2-1; weak D call: TRBD2 (5 bases). Germline-derived CDR1 and CDR2 are SQVTM and ANQGSEA. The CDR3 consists of 10 residues. Trimming removed 8 bases at V and 7 bases at J, with 9 bases between. The CDR3 loop reads CSFPGNEQFF. CDR3 sequence (DNA): TGCAGCTTTCCGGGGAATGAGCAGTTCTTC.

The chain links TRBV28 to TRBJ2-7; D unresolved. CDR1 and CDR2 from the germline V gene are MDHEN and SYDVKM. The germline V and J ends were trimmed by 9 bases and 6 bases, with 12 bases remaining between them. The CDR3 is 11 amino acids. In DNA form, the CDR3 reads TGTGCCAGTAAAGTACCCGGCGAGCAGTACTTC. It translates to CASKVPGEQYF. Using reference TRBV28 and TRBJ2-7 for the parts outside the CDR3, the full variable domain is DVKVTQSSRYLVKRTGEKVFLECVQDMDHENMFWYRQDPGLGLRLIYFSYDVKMKEKGDIPEGYSVSREKKERFSLILESASTNQTSMYLCASKVPGEQYFGPGTRLTVT.

This clonotype was recorded once. A much larger clone is a single base away; this may be a read error. The chain links TRBV30 to TRBJ2-3; D is possibly TRBD2 (5 bases). CDR3 length: 13 amino acids. V was pared by 4 bases and J by 2 bases, with 10 bases between. CDR1 and CDR2 (germline): GTSNPN, SVGIG (reference sequence). DNA of the CDR3: TGTGCCTGGACAGTGACTAACACAGATACGCAGTATTTT. Translation: CAWTVTNTDTQYF.

The sample holds many counts of this clonotype. The gene calls are TRBV5-1 and TRBJ2-1; 8 bases match TRBD2. Germline-derived CDR1 and CDR2 are SGHRS and YFSETQ. The CDR3 sequence is 16 residues long. The V gene end was trimmed by 4 bases and the J gene end by 4 bases; junction bases not matched to a gene: 10. CDR3 region: CASSRRAGGIYNEQFF. Here the CDR3 DNA reads TGCGCCAGCAGCAGGAGGGCGGGGGGCATATACAATGAGCAGTTCTTC.

The CDR3 nucleotides are TGTGCCAGCAGCTTAGGCGTTAGCGGAGGCGATGAGCAGTTCTTC. This translates into CASSLGVSGGDEQFF. V usage is TRBV7-2 and J usage is TRBJ2-1; D is possibly TRBD2 (6 bases). CDR3 length equals 15 residues. The V and J ends lost 1 base and 8 bases respectively, with 15 bases between them. Germline-derived CDR1 and CDR2 are SGHTA and FQGNSA. Combining the CDR3 with reference TRBV7-2 and TRBJ2-1 gives the whole variable domain GAGVSQSPSNKVTEKGKDVELRCDPISGHTALYWYRQSLGQGLEFLIYFQGNSAPDKSGLPSDRFSAERTGGSVSTLTIQRTQQEDSAVYLCASSLGVSGGDEQFFGPGTRLTVL.

This clonotype was seen ten or more times. The chain is built from TRBV20-1 and TRBJ2-2; tentatively, D is TRBD2 (6 bases). This CDR3 contains 15 residues. V shed 0 bases and J shed 5 bases, with 13 bases lying between them. CDR1 is DFQATT and CDR2 is SNEGSKA in the germline V gene (reference sequence). Written as DNA, the CDR3 is TGCAGTGCTAGAGATTGGGCTAGCGATACCGGGGAGCTGTTTTTT. Its translation: CSARDWASDTGELFF.

The sample holds a few counts of this clonotype. The chain employs TRBV15 and TRBJ2-7; D call uncertain. The CDR3 spans 12 residues. Trimming took 1 base from V and 3 from J, leaving 4 bases between them. Germline CDR1 LNHNV, CDR2 YYDKDF (reference sequence). The CDR3 sequence is CATSRGVYEQYF. CDR3 DNA sequence: TGTGCCACCAGCAGAGGAGTCTACGAGCAGTACTTC.

The sample holds a few counts of this clonotype. This chain joins TRBV6-2 or TRBV6-3 and TRBJ2-1, with D uncertain. The CDR3 sequence is 17 residues long. V was pared by 6 bases and J by 4 bases, with 22 bases between. In germline, CDR1 is MNHEY, CDR2 SVGEGT. CDR3: CASRMFGPSTQYNEQFF. The CDR3 DNA reads TGTGCCAGCAGAATGTTTGGACCCTCGACGCAGTACAATGAGCAGTTCTTC.

This clonotype was seen a few times. The V call is TRBV15, the J call TRBJ2-3; D unresolved. V lost 1 base and J 0 bases, leaving 8 bases between the germline ends. Germline V CDR1 and CDR2: LNHNV, YYDKDF (reference sequence). CDR3 length: 15 amino acids. The CDR3 nucleotides are TGTGCCACCAGCAGAGGCCTGGCCAGCACAGATACGCAGTATTTT. Translation gives CATSRGLASTDTQYF.

Turning to this clonotype: Given a much more abundant clone one base away, this may be a read error. The chain recombines TRBV20-1 with TRBJ1-1; D might be TRBD1 (6 bases). The CDR3 has 14 amino acids. CDR1 is DFQATT, CDR2 SNEGSKA, per germline (reference sequence). The CDR3 coding sequence is TGCGGTGCTAGAGATCTTGGGGGCCGAACTGAAGCTTTCTTT. This gives the protein CGARDLGGRTEAFF.

This clonotype has only a few counts. The genes are TRBV20-1 and TRBJ2-7, with TRBD2 matching over 9 bases. CDR1 DFQATT and CDR2 SNEGSKA come from the germline V gene (reference sequence). V trimming: 4 bases; J trimming: 3 bases; junction bases outside the gene matches: 10. The CDR3 has 15 amino acids. CDR3 loop: CSATRLASGNYEQYF. The CDR3 nucleotides are TGCAGTGCTACTCGCCTTGCTAGCGGGAACTACGAGCAGTACTTC.

Points on this clonotype: Given the absence of the conserved phenylalanine or tryptophan at the CDR3 end, a read error is likely. The rearrangement joins TRBV5-1 to TRBJ1-1; possible D gene TRBD1, 6 bases. The CDR3 runs to 16 residues. V was trimmed by 0 bases and J by 5 bases, leaving 17 bases between them. Germline CDR1 SGHRS, CDR2 YFSETQ. This CDR3 is CASSLGGTGRETEAFL. DNA for the CDR3: TGCGCCAGCAGCTTGGGGGGAACAGGGAGAGAGACTGAAGCTTTCCTT.

This chain joins TRBV10-2 and TRBJ2-1; maybe TRBD2 (6 bases). The CDR3 loop spans 14 amino acids. Germline CDR1 and CDR2: WSHSY and SAAADI. Trimming took off 6 bases at V and 10 bases at J, with 19 bases between the two ends. The CDR3 sequence is CASRSAGTHLEQFF. CDR3 DNA: TGCGCCAGCAGGTCCGCCGGGACTCACCTAGAGCAGTTCTTC.

The chain couples TRBV4-1 to TRBJ1-5; maybe TRBD1 (6 bases). Trimming removed 1 base from V and 0 bases from J, with 16 bases in between. This CDR3 comprises 18 residues. Germline CDR1 MGHRA, CDR2 YSYEKL. The CDR3 bases are TGCGCCAGCAGCCAAGGTGGGGGGGCGAGTAATAGCAATCAGCCCCAGCATTTT. It specifies CASSQGGGASNSNQPQHF.

This clonotype was seen many times. CDR3 sequence reads: CASSWLAGGPRTDTQYF. In DNA, the CDR3 is TGTGCCAGCAGCTGGCTAGCGGGCGGTCCTCGCACAGATACGCAGTATTTT. J is TRBJ2-3 and V is TRBV6-6; 8 nucleotides agree with TRBD2. The CDR3 sequence is 17 residues long. Germline V gene lookup returns CDR1 MNHNY and CDR2 SVGAGI (reference sequence). V was clipped by 6 bases and J by 1 base; unmatched bases: 12.

In its sample, this clonotype was seen many times. This chain uses TRBV20-1 with TRBJ2-7; 7 bases align to TRBD2. The germline V gene has CDR1 DFQATT and CDR2 SNEGSKA (reference sequence). The CDR3 is 13 residues long. V was clipped by 3 bases and J by 0 bases; unmatched bases: 2. This CDR3 reads CSARGGSSYEQYF. The CDR3 DNA reads TGCAGTGCTAGGGGGGGGAGCTCCTACGAGCAGTACTTC.

This chain uses TRBV19 with TRBJ2-7, with D perhaps TRBD1 or TRBD2 (5 bases each). Germline values: CDR1 LNHDA, CDR2 SQIVND (reference sequence). Trimming removed 6 bases at V and 7 bases at J, with 16 bases between. CDR3 length: 13 amino acids. The CDR3 region has the DNA TGTGCCAGTAGCGTGGGACGACTGTGGGAGCAGTACTTC. Amino acids: CASSVGRLWEQYF.

This clonotype has a count of ten or more. V is TRBV5-4 and J is TRBJ2-4, with unresolved D. Germline CDR1 and CDR2: SGHNT and YYREEE (reference sequence). Trimming shortened V by 5 bases and J by 5 bases, and 8 bases separated the two germline ends. This CDR3 has 12 residues. The CDR3 DNA reads as TGTGCCAGCAGTTCTAACGAAAACATTCAGTACTTC. It codes for CASSSNENIQYF.

The table lists this clonotype with many counts. The chain recombines TRBV12-3 or TRBV12-4 with TRBJ2-3, with 12 positions matching TRBD2. The J segment lost 2 bases and the V segment lost 5 bases, leaving 8 bases of the junction unmatched. CDR3 length equals 17 residues. The CDR3 loop is CASSDPLAGGPTDTQYF. CDR3 in DNA: TGTGCCAGCAGTGACCCACTAGCGGGGGGCCCCACAGATACGCAGTATTTT.

The J gene is TRBJ2-1, the V gene TRBV29-1; 13 bases match TRBD2. The V segment lost 2 bases and the J segment 6 bases; nucleotides outside the gene matches: 1. This CDR3 is built from 14 residues. The V gene's germline CDR1 is SQVTM and CDR2 ANQGSEA. The CDR3 loop reads CSVERTSGSNEQFF. CDR3 nucleotides: TGCAGCGTTGAACGGACTAGCGGGAGCAATGAGCAGTTCTTC.

For this clonotype: A much larger clone sits a single nucleotide away, making a read error possible. The chain has TRBV4-1 and TRBJ2-7, with TRBD2 identical over 9 bases. Looked up from germline, CDR1 is MGHRA and CDR2 is YSYEKL. The CDR3 has 14 residues. V shed 8 bases and J 4 bases; nucleotides not matched to a gene: 9. CDR3 coding DNA: TGCGCCAGCGGCCCGAGCGGGGGGAGTTACGAGCAGTACTTC. Its translation is CASGPSGGSYEQYF.